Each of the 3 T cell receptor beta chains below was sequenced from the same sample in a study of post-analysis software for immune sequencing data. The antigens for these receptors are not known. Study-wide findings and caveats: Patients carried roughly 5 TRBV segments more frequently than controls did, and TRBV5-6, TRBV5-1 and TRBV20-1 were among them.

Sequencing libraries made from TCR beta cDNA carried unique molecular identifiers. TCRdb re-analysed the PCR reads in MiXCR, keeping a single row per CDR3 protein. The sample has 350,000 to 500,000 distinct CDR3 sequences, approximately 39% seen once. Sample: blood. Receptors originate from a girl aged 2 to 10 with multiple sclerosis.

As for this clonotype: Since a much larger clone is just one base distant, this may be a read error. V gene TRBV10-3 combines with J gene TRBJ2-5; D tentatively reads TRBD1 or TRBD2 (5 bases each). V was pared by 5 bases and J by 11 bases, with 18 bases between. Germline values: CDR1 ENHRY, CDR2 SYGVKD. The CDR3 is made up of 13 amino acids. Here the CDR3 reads CAISWGYYNEQYF. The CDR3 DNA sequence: TGTGCCATCAGTTGGGGGTACTACAATGAGCAGTACTTC.

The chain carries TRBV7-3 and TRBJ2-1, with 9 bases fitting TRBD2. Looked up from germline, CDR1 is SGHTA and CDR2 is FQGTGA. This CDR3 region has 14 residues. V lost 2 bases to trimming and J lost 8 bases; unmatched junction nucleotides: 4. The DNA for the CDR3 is TGTGCCAGCAGCTTAGGCGGGGGGGTCCATGAGCAGTTCTTC. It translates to CASSLGGGVHEQFF.

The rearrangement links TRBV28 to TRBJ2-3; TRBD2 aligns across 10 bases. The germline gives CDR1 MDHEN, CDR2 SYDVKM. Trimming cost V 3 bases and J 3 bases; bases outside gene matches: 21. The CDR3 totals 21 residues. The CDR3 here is CASSFHPRGLAGESYTDTQYF. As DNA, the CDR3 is TGTGCCAGCAGTTTCCACCCACGTGGTCTAGCGGGAGAATCGTATACAGATACGCAGTATTTT.